A single T cell receptor (beta chain) is shown here with its context. All of the isolated RNA was reverse transcribed, so expressed TCRB transcripts were sequenced. TCRdb's table, derived via immunoSEQ multiplex PCR, lists solely in-frame clones and lacks some. The data hold about 410,000 clones, with 14% observed a single time. This sample is part of a study of beta chain features in type 1 diabetes. The authors took one heparinised blood draw, averaging around 120 mL, from each donor. Sorted cells reached over 95% purity in every population. CDR1 and CDR2 from the germline V gene are SGHRS and YFSETQ. The CDR3 has 13 residues. The J segment lost 15 bases and the V segment lost 0 bases, leaving 7 bases of the junction unmatched.

The chain employs TRBV5-1 and TRBJ2-1, with 9 bases fitting TRBD1. Sequencing input: naive CD4+ T cells from blood. The sequence was collected from a man under 40 in good health. CDR3 in amino acids: CASSLENRGRRFF. CDR3 nucleotides: TGCGCCAGCAGCTTGGAAAACAGGGGGCGCCGGTTCTTC.